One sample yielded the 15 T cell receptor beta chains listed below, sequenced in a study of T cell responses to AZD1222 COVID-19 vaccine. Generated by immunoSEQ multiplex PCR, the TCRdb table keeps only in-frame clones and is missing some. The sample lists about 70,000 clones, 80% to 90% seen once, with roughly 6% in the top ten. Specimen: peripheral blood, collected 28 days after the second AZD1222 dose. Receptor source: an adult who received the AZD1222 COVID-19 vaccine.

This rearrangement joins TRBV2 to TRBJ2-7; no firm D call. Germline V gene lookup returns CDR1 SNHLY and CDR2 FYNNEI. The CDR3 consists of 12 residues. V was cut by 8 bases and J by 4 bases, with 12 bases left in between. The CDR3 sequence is CASSGLWYEQYF. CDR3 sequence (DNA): TGTGCCAGCTCAGGCTTATGGTACGAGCAGTACTTC.

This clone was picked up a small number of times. DNA for the CDR3: TGTGCCAGCAGCTTAGGCGGGGGGACCCAAGAGACCCAGTACTTC. It specifies CASSLGGGTQETQYF. The chain recombines TRBV11-2 with TRBJ2-5; 8 bases are a match to TRBD2. The J segment lost 1 base and the V segment lost 1 base, leaving 2 bases of the junction unmatched. The germline gives CDR1 SGHAT, CDR2 FQNNGV. This CDR3 is 15 amino acids long.

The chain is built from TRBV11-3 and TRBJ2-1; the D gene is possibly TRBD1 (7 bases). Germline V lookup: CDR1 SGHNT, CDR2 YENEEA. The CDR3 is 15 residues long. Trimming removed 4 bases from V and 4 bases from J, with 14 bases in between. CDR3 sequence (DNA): TGTGCCAGCAGCTCTTCAGGGGGAGGATACAATGAGCAGTTCTTC. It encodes CASSSSGGGYNEQFF.

The CDR3 sequence: CATMPDRGGYNEQFF. CDR3 nucleotides: TGTGCCACGATGCCTGACAGGGGAGGCTACAATGAGCAGTTCTTC. The rearrangement links TRBV2 to TRBJ2-1; 8 bases are a match to TRBD1. The CDR3 has 15 amino acids. Germline lookup yields CDR1 SNHLY and CDR2 FYNNEI. V was clipped by 10 bases and J by 3 bases; unmatched bases: 11.

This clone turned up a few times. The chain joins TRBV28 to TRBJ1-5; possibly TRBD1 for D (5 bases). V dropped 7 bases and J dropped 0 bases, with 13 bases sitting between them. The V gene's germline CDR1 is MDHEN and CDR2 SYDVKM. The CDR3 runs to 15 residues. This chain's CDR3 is CASTGARHSNQPQHF. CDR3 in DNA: TGTGCCAGCACCGGGGCCAGGCATAGCAATCAGCCCCAGCATTTT.

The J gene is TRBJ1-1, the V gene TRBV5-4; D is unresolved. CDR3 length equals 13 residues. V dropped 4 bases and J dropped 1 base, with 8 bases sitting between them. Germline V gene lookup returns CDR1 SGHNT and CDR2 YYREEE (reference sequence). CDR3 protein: CASSRRGNTEAFF. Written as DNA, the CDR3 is TGTGCCAGCAGCCGTCGCGGGAACACTGAAGCTTTCTTT.

The CDR3 is CASSSYRGLGGNQPQHF. CDR3 coding DNA: TGTGCCAGCAGCTCTTACAGGGGCCTAGGCGGCAATCAGCCCCAGCATTTT. V usage is TRBV27 and J usage is TRBJ1-5, with 7 positions matching TRBD1. V shed 6 bases, J shed 2 bases, and the junction held 13 bases outside the gene matches. The CDR3 spans 17 residues. CDR1 is MNHEY, CDR2 SMNVEV, per germline (reference sequence).

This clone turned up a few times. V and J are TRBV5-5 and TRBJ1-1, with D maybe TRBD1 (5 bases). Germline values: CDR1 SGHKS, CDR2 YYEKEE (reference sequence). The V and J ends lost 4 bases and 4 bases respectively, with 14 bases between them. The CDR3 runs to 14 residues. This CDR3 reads CASSLTMGGTEAFF. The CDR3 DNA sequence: TGTGCCAGCAGCCTAACCATGGGGGGCACTGAAGCTTTCTTT.

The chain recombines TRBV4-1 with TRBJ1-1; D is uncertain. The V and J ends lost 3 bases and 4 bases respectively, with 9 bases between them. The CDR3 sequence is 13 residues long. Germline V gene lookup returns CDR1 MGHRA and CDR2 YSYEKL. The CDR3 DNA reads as TGCGCCAGCAGCCAGGCCCGGACCACTGAAGCTTTCTTT. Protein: CASSQARTTEAFF.

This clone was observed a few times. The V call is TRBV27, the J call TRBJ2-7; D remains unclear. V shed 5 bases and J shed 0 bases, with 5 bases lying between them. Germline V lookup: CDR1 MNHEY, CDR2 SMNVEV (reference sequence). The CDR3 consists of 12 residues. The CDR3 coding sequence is TGTGCCAGCAGTCCAAACTCCTACGAGCAGTACTTC. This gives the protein CASSPNSYEQYF.

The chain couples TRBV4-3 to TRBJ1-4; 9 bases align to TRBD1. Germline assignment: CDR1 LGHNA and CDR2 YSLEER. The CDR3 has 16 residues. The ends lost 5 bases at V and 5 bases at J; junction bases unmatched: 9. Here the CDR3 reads CASSFQWDRDNEKLFF. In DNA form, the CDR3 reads TGCGCCAGCAGCTTCCAGTGGGACAGGGACAATGAAAAACTGTTTTTT.

Written as DNA, the CDR3 is TGTGCCAGCCGTAGGGGGTCCAATTCACCCCTCCACTTT. Amino acid sequence: CASRRGSNSPLHF. The genes are TRBV6-5 and TRBJ1-6, with D maybe TRBD1 (6 bases). Per the germline V gene, CDR1 is MNHEY and CDR2 is SVGAGI. The CDR3 spans 13 residues. Trimming left V 8 bases short and J 7 bases short, with 12 bases between.

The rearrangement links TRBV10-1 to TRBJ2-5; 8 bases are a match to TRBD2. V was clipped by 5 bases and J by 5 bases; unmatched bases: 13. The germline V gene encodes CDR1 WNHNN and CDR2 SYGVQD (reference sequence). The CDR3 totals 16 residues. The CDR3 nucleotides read TGCGCCAGCAGTAACCCGGTGGGGCGGGGGGACGAGACCCAGTACTTC. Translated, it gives CASSNPVGRGDETQYF.

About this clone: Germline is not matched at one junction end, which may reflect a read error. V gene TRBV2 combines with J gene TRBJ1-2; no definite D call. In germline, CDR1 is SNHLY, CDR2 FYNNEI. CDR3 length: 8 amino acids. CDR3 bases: TGTGCCAGCAATCAGGTCCTATTC. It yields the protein CASNQVLF.

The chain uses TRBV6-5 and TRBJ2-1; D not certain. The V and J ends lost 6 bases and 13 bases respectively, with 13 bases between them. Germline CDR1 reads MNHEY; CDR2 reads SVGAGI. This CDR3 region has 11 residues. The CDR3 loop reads CASSYRVTQFF. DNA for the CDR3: TGTGCCAGCAGCTATCGGGTAACCCAGTTCTTC.